Presented here are 8 T cell receptor beta chains from one specimen sequenced in a study of blood T cell repertoires in COVID-19. Sequenced by immunoSEQ multiplex PCR; TCRdb stores in-frame clones only, minus some. The sample holds approximately 180,000 clones, around nine tenths seen once. Sequenced: peripheral blood. The receptors shown here come from a woman aged 70 to 79 with COVID-19, enrolled during active disease.

The gene calls are TRBV7-2 and TRBJ1-2; a weak D match, TRBD1 (6 bases). V was cut by 5 bases and J by 6 bases, with 16 bases left in between. The CDR3 spans 14 residues. CDR1 and CDR2 from the germline V gene are SGHTA and FQGNSA. The CDR3 sequence is CASSLQGLWDGYTF. CDR3 nucleotides: TGTGCCAGCAGCCTGCAGGGGTTATGGGATGGCTACACCTTC.

V usage is TRBV19 and J usage is TRBJ2-1, with 11 bases identical to TRBD2. The ends lost 8 bases at V and 10 bases at J; junction bases unmatched: 4. CDR3 length equals 12 residues. Germline values: CDR1 LNHDA, CDR2 SQIVND (reference sequence). The CDR3 bases are TGTGCCAGTTCTACTAGCGGGAGAGAGCAGTTCTTC. Its protein is CASSTSGREQFF.

V and J are TRBV5-5 and TRBJ2-2; a possible D gene is TRBD1 (6 bases). V shed 0 bases and J shed 2 bases, with 11 bases lying between them. Germline-derived CDR1 and CDR2 are SGHKS and YYEKEE (reference sequence). This CDR3 region has 16 residues. CDR3: CASSLVVGANTGELFF. The CDR3 coding sequence is TGTGCCAGCAGCTTGGTAGTGGGGGCCAACACCGGGGAGCTGTTTTTT.

The genes are TRBV19 and TRBJ1-3, with TRBD1 identical over 7 bases. This CDR3 contains 13 residues. V was clipped by 6 bases and J by 8 bases; unmatched bases: 7. Germline CDR1 reads LNHDA; CDR2 reads SQIVND (reference sequence). The CDR3 sequence: CASSTGQRHTIYF. CDR3 DNA sequence: TGTGCCAGTAGCACGGGACAGCGACACACCATATATTTT.

Here the CDR3 reads CASGGGNPYEQYF. The CDR3 DNA sequence: TGTGCCAGCGGTGGAGGGAATCCCTACGAGCAGTACTTC. The chain links TRBV6-6 to TRBJ2-7; TRBD2 might be the D (6 bases). The length of the CDR3 is 13 residues. V was trimmed by 8 bases and J by 2 bases, leaving 13 bases between them. Germline values: CDR1 MNHNY, CDR2 SVGAGI (reference sequence).

In its sample, this clone was seen once. The V and J genes are TRBV9 and TRBJ2-1, with no clear D. This CDR3 is 16 amino acids long. V was shortened by 3 bases and J by 0 bases, with 13 bases between the two germline ends. CDR1 is SGDLS and CDR2 is YYNGEE in the germline V gene. The CDR3 is CASSGRIGSSYNEQFF. In nucleotides, the CDR3 is TGTGCCAGCAGCGGGCGGATAGGAAGCTCCTACAATGAGCAGTTCTTC.

In this sample, this clone turned up once. The genes are TRBV24-1 and TRBJ2-1; 7 positions match TRBD1. From germline, CDR1 is KGHDR and CDR2 SFDVKD. V was pared by 7 bases and J by 1 base, with 12 bases of the junction left unmatched. The CDR3 totals 17 residues. CDR3 bases: TGTGCCACCAGCTCTGGACAGGACTTTCGATCCTACAATGAGCAGTTCTTC. The encoded protein is CATSSGQDFRSYNEQFF.

The chain uses TRBV6-2 or TRBV6-3 and TRBJ2-7, with 9 nucleotides matching TRBD1. V lost 4 bases, J lost 2 bases, and 6 bases stayed unmatched. This CDR3 comprises 15 residues. Germline V gives CDR1 MNHEY, CDR2 SVGEGT. CDR3 in DNA: TGTGCCAGCAGTTGGGGACAGGGAGGAACCTACGAGCAGTACTTC. Translated, it gives CASSWGQGGTYEQYF.